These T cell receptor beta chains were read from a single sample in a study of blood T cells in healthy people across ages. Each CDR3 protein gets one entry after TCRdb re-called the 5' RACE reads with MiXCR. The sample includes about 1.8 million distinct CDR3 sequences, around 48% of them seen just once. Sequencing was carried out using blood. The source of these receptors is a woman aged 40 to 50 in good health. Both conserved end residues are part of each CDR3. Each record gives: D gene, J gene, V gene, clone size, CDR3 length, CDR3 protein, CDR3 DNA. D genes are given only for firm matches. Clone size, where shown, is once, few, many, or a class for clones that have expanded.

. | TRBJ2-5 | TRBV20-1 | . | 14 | CSARGTGAGETQYF | TGCAGTGCTAGGGGTACGGGGGCAGGGGAGACCCAGTACTTC
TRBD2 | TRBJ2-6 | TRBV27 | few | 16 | CASTLREGSGANVLTF | TGTGCCAGCACTCTCAGGGAGGGGTCTGGGGCCAACGTCCTGACTTTC
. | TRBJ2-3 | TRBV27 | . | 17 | CASSLLLMAGGTDTQYF | TGTGCCAGCAGTTTACTACTTATGGCAGGGGGGACAGATACGCAGTATTTT
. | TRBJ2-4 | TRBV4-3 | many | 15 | CASSTDRLAKNIQYF | TGCGCCAGCAGCACAGACAGGCTAGCCAAAAACATTCAGTACTTC
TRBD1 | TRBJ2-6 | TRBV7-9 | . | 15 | CASSSDREGANVLTF | TGTGCCAGCAGCTCCGACAGGGAAGGGGCCAACGTCCTGACTTTC
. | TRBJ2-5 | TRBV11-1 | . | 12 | CASSTEQETQYF | TGTGCCAGCAGCACTGAACAGGAGACCCAGTACTTC
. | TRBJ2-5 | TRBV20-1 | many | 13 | CSAILRNEETQYF | TGCAGTGCTATCTTGCGGAATGAAGAGACCCAGTACTTC
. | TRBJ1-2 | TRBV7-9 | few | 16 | CASSLEGLPLGYGYTF | TGTGCCAGCAGCTTAGAGGGCCTCCCTCTAGGATATGGCTACACCTTC
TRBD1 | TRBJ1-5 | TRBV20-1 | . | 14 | CSARGTGGVDPQHF | TGCAGTGCTAGAGGAACAGGGGGCGTGGATCCCCAGCATTTT
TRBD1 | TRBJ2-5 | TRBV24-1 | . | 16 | CATSDRVTGGRETQYF | TGTGCCACCAGTGATCGAGTGACAGGGGGACGAGAGACCCAGTACTTC
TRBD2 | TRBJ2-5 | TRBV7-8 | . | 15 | CASSLGRLASETQYF | TGTGCCAGCAGCTTAGGCCGACTAGCATCCGAGACCCAGTACTTC
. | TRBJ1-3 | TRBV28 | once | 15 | CASSYGPSSGNTIYF | TGTGCCAGCAGTTATGGACCGAGCTCTGGAAACACCATATATTTT
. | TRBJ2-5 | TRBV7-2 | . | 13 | CASSPSVEETQYF | TGTGCCAGCAGCCCCTCGGTGGAAGAGACCCAGTACTTC
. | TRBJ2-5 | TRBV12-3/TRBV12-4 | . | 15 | CASSFIRVPRETQYF | TGTGCCAGCAGTTTCATTAGGGTACCACGGGAGACCCAGTACTTC
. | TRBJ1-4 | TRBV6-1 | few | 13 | CAGSRGNNEKLFF | TGTGCCGGCTCCAGGGGCAATAATGAAAAACTGTTTTTT
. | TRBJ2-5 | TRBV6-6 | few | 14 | CASSYSGVVETQYF | TGTGCCAGCAGTTACTCAGGCGTGGTGGAGACCCAGTACTTC
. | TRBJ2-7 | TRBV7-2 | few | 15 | CASSQGDKGFYEQYF | TGTGCCAGCAGCCAAGGGGATAAGGGATTCTACGAGCAGTACTTC
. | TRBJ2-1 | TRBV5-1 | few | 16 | CASSLKAPSSYNEQFF | TGCGCCAGCAGCTTGAAGGCTCCGAGCTCCTACAATGAGCAGTTCTTC
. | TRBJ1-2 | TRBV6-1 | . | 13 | CASAWQGNYGYTF | TGTGCCAGTGCGTGGCAGGGAAACTATGGCTACACCTTC
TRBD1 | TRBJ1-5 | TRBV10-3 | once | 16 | CAISSLGQGSNQPQHF | TGTGCCATCAGTTCTCTAGGACAGGGCAGCAATCAGCCCCAGCATTTT
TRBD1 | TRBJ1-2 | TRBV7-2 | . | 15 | CASSLPGQGACGYTF | TGTGCCAGCAGCTTGCCCGGACAGGGGGCTTGTGGCTACACCTTC
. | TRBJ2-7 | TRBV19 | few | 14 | CASSIETGAYEQYF | TGTGCCAGTAGTATAGAAACAGGAGCCTACGAGCAGTACTTC
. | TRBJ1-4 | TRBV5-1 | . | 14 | CASSNQGGTEKLFF | TGCGCCAGCAGCAACCAAGGGGGTACTGAAAAACTGTTTTTT
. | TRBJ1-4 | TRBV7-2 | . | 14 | CASSAPGNNEKLFF | TGTGCCAGCAGCGCCCCCGGGAATAATGAAAAACTGTTTTTT
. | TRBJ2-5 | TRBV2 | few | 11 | CASSGKGTQYF | TGTGCCAGCAGTGGAAAGGGGACCCAGTACTTC
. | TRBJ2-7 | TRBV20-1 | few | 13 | CSAPPSLSYEQYF | TGCAGTGCCCCCCCTAGCCTCTCCTACGAGCAGTACTTC
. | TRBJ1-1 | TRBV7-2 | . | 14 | CASSLAHGGTEAFF | TGTGCCAGCAGCTTAGCGCATGGGGGGACTGAAGCTTTCTTT
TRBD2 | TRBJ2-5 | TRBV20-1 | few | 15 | CSARYSGARRETQYF | TGCAGTGCTAGATACAGCGGGGCCAGAAGAGAGACCCAGTACTTC
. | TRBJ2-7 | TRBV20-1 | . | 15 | CSASSGQKLSYEQYF | TGCAGTGCTAGTTCCGGGCAAAAACTTTCCTACGAGCAGTACTTC
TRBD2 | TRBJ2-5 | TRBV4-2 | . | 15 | CASSQASGGSETQYF | TGTGCCAGCAGCCAAGCGAGCGGGGGTAGCGAGACCCAGTACTTC
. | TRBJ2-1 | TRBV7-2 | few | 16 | CASSLDIGGSYNEQFF | TGTGCCAGCAGCTTAGATATCGGGGGATCCTACAATGAGCAGTTCTTC
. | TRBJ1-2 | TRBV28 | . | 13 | CASSPGVHYGYTF | TGTGCCAGCAGCCCAGGGGTACACTATGGCTACACCTTC
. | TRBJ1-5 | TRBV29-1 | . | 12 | CSAGSTSEPQHF | TGCAGCGCTGGATCCACGAGCGAGCCCCAGCATTTT
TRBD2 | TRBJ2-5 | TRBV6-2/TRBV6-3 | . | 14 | CASSYADTQREQYF | TGTGCCAGCAGTTACGCCGACACACAGCGGGAGCAGTACTTC
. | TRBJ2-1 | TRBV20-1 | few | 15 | CSAGRPTLSYNEQFF | TGCAGTGCGGGAAGACCCACGCTCTCCTACAATGAGCAGTTCTTC
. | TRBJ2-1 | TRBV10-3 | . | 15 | CAISEATGRTNEQFF | TGTGCCATCAGTGAGGCGACCGGGAGAACGAATGAGCAGTTCTTC
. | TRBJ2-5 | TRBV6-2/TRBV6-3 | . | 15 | CASSYLGGTKETQYF | TGTGCCAGCAGTTACTTGGGCGGTACCAAAGAGACCCAGTACTTC
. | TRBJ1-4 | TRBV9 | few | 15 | CASSAGGGTNEKLFF | TGTGCCAGCAGCGCCGGAGGGGGGACTAATGAAAAACTGTTTTTT
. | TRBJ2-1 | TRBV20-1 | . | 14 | CSARRGGEGNEQFF | TGCAGTGCCCGGAGAGGGGGGGAGGGCAATGAGCAGTTCTTC
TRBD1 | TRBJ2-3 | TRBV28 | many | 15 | CASSSRDRGTDTQYF | TGTGCCAGCAGCTCCCGGGACAGGGGCACAGATACGCAGTATTTT
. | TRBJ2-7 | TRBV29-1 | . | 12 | CSVANSETEQYF | TGCAGCGTTGCGAATAGCGAAACCGAGCAGTACTTC
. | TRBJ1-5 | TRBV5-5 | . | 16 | CASSLEVVYSNQPQHF | TGTGCCAGCAGCTTGGAGGTCGTCTATAGCAATCAGCCCCAGCATTTT
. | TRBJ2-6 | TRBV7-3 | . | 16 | CASSLTAVSGANVLTF | TGTGCCAGCAGCTTAACTGCGGTATCTGGGGCCAACGTCCTGACTTTC
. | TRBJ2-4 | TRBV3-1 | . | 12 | CASSPVGGIQYF | TGTGCCAGCAGCCCGGTGGGGGGCATTCAGTACTTC